Shown below are 8 T cell receptor beta chains from a single sample sequenced in a study of blood T cell repertoires in COVID-19. Here immunoSEQ multiplex PCR was the method, and the copy in TCRdb shows in-frame clones only, minus some. The table lists 220,000 or so clones, roughly nine tenths of them singletons. Sequencing was performed on peripheral blood. The receptors originated from a woman aged 45-59 years with COVID-19, enrolled during active disease.

The chain combines TRBV3-1 (or the pseudogene TRBV3-2) with TRBJ1-6, with 9 bases that match TRBD1. The CDR3 length is 16 residues. The germline gives CDR1 LGHDT, CDR2 YNNKEL (reference sequence). Unmatched junction bases numbered 5, after V lost 1 base and J lost 7 bases. The CDR3: CASSQGTTGGNSPLHF. CDR3 coding DNA: TGTGCCAGCAGCCAAGGTACCACAGGGGGCAATTCACCCCTCCACTTT.

The V and J genes are TRBV2 and TRBJ1-2; D perhaps matches TRBD1 (5 bases). Looked up from germline, CDR1 is SNHLY and CDR2 is FYNNEI. The V end lost 9 bases, the J end lost 3 bases, and 14 bases lay between the germline ends. CDR3 length: 13 residues. The CDR3 sequence: CASRPPGDYGYTF. DNA of the CDR3: TGTGCCAGTCGACCGCCGGGGGACTATGGCTACACCTTC.

The rearrangement joins TRBV21-1 to TRBJ2-5; the table's D call of TRBD1 was not tested on the DNA. TRBV21-1 counts as a pseudogene. The CDR3 loop spans 15 amino acids. CDR3 bases: TGTGCCAGCCCTTTAGGACAGGGGGTTTTTGAGACCCAGTACTTC. Translated: CASPLGQGVFETQYF.

This rearrangement joins TRBV28 to TRBJ2-7, with 12 bases matching TRBD2. Germline CDR1 and CDR2: MDHEN and SYDVKM. J was trimmed by 4 bases and V by 3 bases; bases with no gene match: 10. This CDR3 is built from 17 residues. In DNA, the CDR3 is TGTGCCAGCAGTTTCGTCGCACTAGCGGGGGGTTTTTACGAGCAGTACTTC. Its protein product is CASSFVALAGGFYEQYF. The variable domain in full, completed from reference TRBV28 and TRBJ2-7, reads DVKVTQSSRYLVKRTGEKVFLECVQDMDHENMFWYRQDPGLGLRLIYFSYDVKMKEKGDIPEGYSVSREKKERFSLILESASTNQTSMYLCASSFVALAGGFYEQYFGPGTRLTVT.

The CDR3 protein is CASCDRISYNEQFF. In nucleotides, the CDR3 is TGTGCCAGCTGTGACAGAATCTCCTACAATGAGCAGTTCTTC. The V gene is TRBV7-9, the J gene TRBJ2-1; D is possibly TRBD1 (5 bases). V dropped 8 bases and J dropped 0 bases, with 11 bases sitting between them. CDR1 and CDR2 from the germline V gene are SEHNR and FQNEAQ (reference sequence). The CDR3 runs to 14 residues. The full variable domain, completed using reference TRBV7-9 and TRBJ2-1, is DTGVSQNPRHKITKRGQNVTFRCDPISEHNRLYWYRQTLGQGPEFLTYFQNEAQLEKSRLLSDRFSAERPKGSFSTLEIQRTEQGDSAMYLCASCDRISYNEQFFGPGTRLTVL.

The rearrangement uses TRBV6-5 and TRBJ2-6, with no clear D. Trimming removed 7 bases at V and 0 bases at J, with 4 bases between. The CDR3 is 13 amino acids. The V gene's germline CDR1 is MNHEY and CDR2 SVGAGI. The CDR3: CASTLSGANVLTF. The CDR3 coding sequence is TGTGCCAGCACCCTCTCTGGGGCCAACGTCCTGACTTTC.

This rearrangement joins TRBV10-2 to TRBJ1-1, with TRBD1 matching 7 bases. CDR1 is WSHSY and CDR2 is SAAADI in the germline V gene. V dropped 8 bases and J dropped 5; count of bases not matched to a gene: 8. The CDR3 is 13 amino acids. The chain's CDR3 is CASSGARGTEAFF. The CDR3 nucleotides are TGCGCCAGCTCCGGCGCCAGGGGGACTGAAGCTTTCTTT.

This clone appeared a few times. The chain employs TRBV7-8 and TRBJ1-5, with D unresolved. The V gene lost 6 bases and the J gene lost 12 bases, with 24 bases spanning the gap. CDR3 length: 15 amino acids. From germline, CDR1 is SGHVS and CDR2 FQNEAQ. CDR3 amino acids: CASSSTLGGPWVQHF. CDR3 DNA: TGTGCCAGCAGTTCTACCCTCGGAGGGCCCTGGGTCCAGCATTTT.